The source of this T cell receptor delta chain is a study of human gamma delta and Vdelta1 T cells. With CATT, TCRdb re-called clones from the PCR reads. The data show about 6,500 delta-chain clones, with about 40% seen just once and around 5.9% held by the top ten. By sample fraction, this clone is medium-sized. Its antigen remains unknown. CDR1 and CDR2 (germline): TSWWSYY, QGS. The CDR3 is 20 amino acids. The V and J ends lost 2 bases and 4 bases respectively, with 29 bases between them. The chain is built from TRDV1 and TRDJ1, with a weak D call TRDD2 (7 bases). What was sequenced was Vdelta1 gamma-delta T cells from blood grown in culture (DOT cells). The clonotype was recovered from a human donor in good health. CDR3 sequence reads: CALGEFLRTSRGDTFDKLIF. The CDR3 nucleotides are TGTGCTCTTGGGGAATTCCTACGGACTTCTCGGGGGGACACTTTCGATAAACTCATCTTT.